Presented here are 20 T cell receptor beta chains from one specimen sequenced in a study of cytomegalovirus exposure and HLA in healthy donors. Primers: 60 Vbeta forward and 13 Jbeta reverse. Only in-frame clones appear in the TCRdb table, and some are missing; sequencing was by immunoSEQ multiplex PCR. The data show 90,000 to 110,000 clones, about 69% seen once. Sequencing used PBMCs. The source of these receptors is a man in his forties in good health and CMV-seronegative.

The chain has TRBV11-2 and TRBJ2-7; tentative D call: TRBD1 (5 bases). The CDR3 contains 14 residues. Germline V CDR1 and CDR2: SGHAT, FQNNGV. V was pared by 1 base and J by 7 bases, with 14 bases between. The chain's CDR3 is CASSLVGATVEQYF. The DNA of the CDR3 is TGTGCCAGCAGCTTAGTTGGGGCTACGGTGGAGCAGTACTTC.

The chain carries TRBV7-3 and TRBJ1-1, with no clear D. The CDR3 is 13 residues long. The V and J ends lost 3 bases and 1 base respectively, with 6 bases between them. Germline V lookup: CDR1 SGHTA, CDR2 FQGTGA. The CDR3 DNA reads as TGTGCCAGCAGCTTTGCCGGGAACACTGAAGCTTTCTTT. Residues: CASSFAGNTEAFF.

This clone has just a few counts. The chain combines TRBV7-6 with TRBJ1-4; maybe TRBD1 (5 bases). Germline V gene sequence: CDR1 SGHVS, CDR2 FNYEAQ. The V end was cut by 8 bases, the J end by 5 bases, with 12 bases between. There are 13 residues in the CDR3. The CDR3 nucleotides read TGTGCCAGCGGACCCAAGGGGAATGAAAAACTGTTTTTT. This encodes CASGPKGNEKLFF.

The chain's CDR3 is CASRNLPMNTEAFF. The DNA for the CDR3 is TGCGCCAGCAGGAACTTGCCCATGAACACTGAAGCTTTCTTT. The chain has TRBV4-1 and TRBJ1-1; no definite D call. The CDR3 extends over 14 amino acids. The germline CDR1 and CDR2 sequences are MGHRA and YSYEKL. The ends were cut back, 6 bases at V and 0 bases at J, with 11 bases in the middle.

This sequence joins TRBV28 and TRBJ1-3; 7 nucleotides agree with TRBD1. V lost 10 bases to trimming and J lost 0 bases; unmatched junction nucleotides: 9. This CDR3 is 15 amino acids long. The V gene's germline CDR1 is MDHEN and CDR2 SYDVKM. DNA of the CDR3: TGTGCCACCGATGCAGGGGGAAGCTCTGGAAACACCATATATTTT. It encodes CATDAGGSSGNTIYF.

The J gene is TRBJ1-2, the V gene TRBV15; D may be TRBD1 (5 bases). V lost 1 base and J lost 1, with 7 bases in between. This CDR3 has 14 residues. From germline, CDR1 is LNHNV and CDR2 YYDKDF (reference sequence). The CDR3 coding sequence is TGTGCCACCAGCAGAGCAGGGTTTAACTATGGCTACACCTTC. It specifies CATSRAGFNYGYTF.

This clone was counted a few times. The CDR3 sequence is CAISESQGGNTIYF. CDR3 DNA sequence: TGTGCCATCAGTGAGTCTCAGGGTGGAAACACCATATATTTT. The rearrangement joins TRBV10-3 to TRBJ1-3; maybe TRBD1 (5 bases). CDR3 length equals 14 residues. Between the trimmed V and J ends, which lost 0 bases and 3 bases, there was a span of 6 bases. CDR1 ENHRY and CDR2 SYGVKD come from the germline V gene.

This clone was recorded a few times. This chain uses TRBV7-2 with TRBJ1-5, with D perhaps TRBD1 (5 bases). CDR1 is SGHTA and CDR2 is FQGNSA in the germline V gene. The V gene lost 5 bases and the J gene lost 6 bases, with 14 bases spanning the gap. The CDR3 extends over 14 amino acids. The CDR3 DNA reads TGTGCCAGCAGCCCCCGAAGGGGCGGTCAGCCCCAGCATTTT. It specifies CASSPRRGGQPQHF.

The chain employs TRBV20-1 and TRBJ1-2, with D perhaps TRBD1 (5 bases). Deletions cut 6 bases from V and 8 bases from J, with 13 bases between. This CDR3 is built from 11 residues. Germline lookup yields CDR1 DFQATT and CDR2 SNEGSKA (reference sequence). The CDR3 here is CSATGGWGYTF. The CDR3 DNA follows: TGCAGTGCAACAGGTGGATGGGGCTACACCTTC.

The CDR3 nucleotides read TGTGCCAGCAGCAGAACATCCTACAATGAGCAGTTCTTC. Amino acid sequence: CASSRTSYNEQFF. V gene TRBV7-9 combines with J gene TRBJ2-1, with D unresolved. The CDR3 contains 13 residues. Trimming cost V 5 bases and J 1 base, with 6 bases left between them. The V gene's germline CDR1 is SEHNR and CDR2 FQNEAQ (reference sequence).

This rearrangement joins TRBV5-6 to TRBJ1-1; D gene unclear. Germline V gene sequence: CDR1 SGHDT, CDR2 YYEEEE. This CDR3 has 14 residues. V lost 0 bases, J lost 0 bases, and 6 bases lay in between. CDR3 coding DNA: TGTGCCAGCAGCTTGGCGGGGATGAACACTGAAGCTTTCTTT. As protein: CASSLAGMNTEAFF.

This chain joins TRBV27 and TRBJ2-7; D gene uncertain. The length of the CDR3 is 12 residues. Germline values: CDR1 MNHEY, CDR2 SMNVEV (reference sequence). V was shortened by 6 bases and J by 2 bases, with 8 bases between the two germline ends. The CDR3 region is CASRGAAYEQYF. CDR3 nucleotides: TGTGCCAGCAGAGGCGCGGCCTACGAGCAGTACTTC.

This chain uses TRBV7-6 with TRBJ1-3, with D possibly matching TRBD1 (6 bases). The CDR3 loop spans 16 amino acids. V was clipped by 5 bases and J by 0 bases, with 14 bases between them. Looked up from germline, CDR1 is SGHVS and CDR2 is FNYEAQ. The CDR3 sequence is CASSIPRTDSGNTIYF. The CDR3, as DNA: TGTGCCAGCAGCATCCCCCGGACAGACTCTGGAAACACCATATATTTT. The whole variable domain, filled in from reference TRBV7-6 and TRBJ1-3, reads GAGVSQSPRYKVTKRGQDVALRCDPISGHVSLYWYRQALGQGPEFLTYFNYEAQQDKSGLPNDRFSAERPEGSISTLTIQRTEQRDSAMYRCASSIPRTDSGNTIYFGEGSWLTVV.

The chain has TRBV4-1 and TRBJ1-2, with 8 bases lining up with TRBD1. The trim removed 0 bases at V and 8 bases at J, leaving 5 bases unmatched. Germline CDR1 MGHRA, CDR2 YSYEKL. The CDR3 loop spans 14 amino acids. CDR3 in DNA: TGCGCCAGCAGCCAAGAACCATCAGGGGGCGGCTACACCTTC. Translation: CASSQEPSGGGYTF.

V and J are TRBV7-8 and TRBJ2-7; weak D call: TRBD2 (5 bases). The V gene lost 6 bases and the J gene lost 5 bases, with 17 bases spanning the gap. In germline, CDR1 is SGHVS, CDR2 FQNEAQ. CDR3 length: 14 residues. CDR3 nucleotide sequence: TGTGCCAGCAGGGACTTCGAGGGCGGCAACGAGCAGTACTTC. Translation gives CASRDFEGGNEQYF.

The sample holds a few counts of this clone. Compared with germline, one end of the junction differs, possibly owing to a read error. The V gene is TRBV2, the J gene TRBJ1-6; D remains unclear. CDR1 SNHLY and CDR2 FYNNEI come from the germline V gene. The CDR3 has 13 residues. This CDR3 is CASMTTGNSPLHF. The DNA of the CDR3 is TGTGCCAGCATGACTACCGGGAATTCGCCCCTCCACTTT.

V and J are TRBV5-4 and TRBJ1-1; 8 bases agree with TRBD1. The CDR3 runs to 15 residues. Germline CDR1 is SGHNT and CDR2 is YYREEE (reference sequence). J was trimmed by 4 bases and V by 4 bases; bases with no gene match: 9. The CDR3: CASSPWTGPGTEAFF. CDR3 nucleotide sequence: TGTGCCAGCAGCCCTTGGACAGGGCCGGGCACTGAAGCTTTCTTT.

This clone was detected only once. V gene TRBV5-8 combines with J gene TRBJ2-5, with D possibly TRBD2 on 6 matching bases. From germline, CDR1 is SGHTS and CDR2 YDEGEE. This CDR3 spans 15 amino acids. The germline V and J ends were trimmed by 0 bases and 5 bases, with 14 bases remaining between them. Here the CDR3 DNA reads TGTGCCAGCAGCTTGGAATGGTGGGGGGAGGAGACCCAGTACTTC. Encoded protein: CASSLEWWGEETQYF.

This clone was observed once. The chain has TRBV5-1 and TRBJ2-5; 7 bases are shared with TRBD1. The DNA end is a closer match to TRBJ2-7, so the J assignment may be wrong. The CDR3 consists of 15 residues. CDR1 is SGHRS and CDR2 is YFSETQ in the germline V gene. The CDR3 sequence: CASSLSQGVKYEQYF. As DNA, the CDR3 is TGCGCCAGCAGCTTGAGCCAGGGGGTTAAGTACGAGCAGTACTTC.

The gene calls are TRBV5-1 and TRBJ1-2; D unresolved. This CDR3 is built from 16 residues. Germline V gene lookup returns CDR1 SGHRS and CDR2 YFSETQ. V was cut by 2 bases and J by 7 bases, with 21 bases left in between. The DNA for the CDR3 is TGCGCCAGCAGCTTTAATTCCGACACGGGGAATCGTGGCTACACCTTC. This gives the protein CASSFNSDTGNRGYTF.